A selection of T cell receptor beta chains follows, all from one sample in a study of early T cells in non-severe SARS-CoV-2 infection. TCRdb redid the calling of the 5' RACE reads with MiXCR, one entry per CDR3 protein. This sample has 40,000 to 45,000 distinct CDR3 sequences, with 9% to 15% found just once. The specimen sequenced was whole blood. The receptors originated from an adult who was a healthcare worker with PCR-confirmed SARS-CoV-2 infection or an uninfected control (not recorded which). CDR3s include the opening cysteine and the closing phenylalanine or tryptophan. D genes are given only for firm matches. Only part of the rows carry a size: once, few, many, or a class if the clone is expanded.

V gene	D gene	CDR3 length	J gene	clone size	CDR3 DNA	CDR3 protein
TRBV29-1	.	11	TRBJ1-2	few	TGCAGCGCCCATTTGGGGTATGGCTACACCTTC	CSAHLGYGYTF
TRBV6-2/TRBV6-3	.	17	TRBJ2-6	many	TGTGCCAGCAGAAGGGGGGCCCTCCATTCTGGGGCCAACGTCCTGACTTTC	CASRRGALHSGANVLTF
TRBV3-1	.	14	TRBJ1-1	few	TGTGCCAGCAGCCAAGATAAGAGGCGCACTGAAGCTTTCTTT	CASSQDKRRTEAFF
TRBV5-1	.	15	TRBJ2-3	.	TGCGCCAGCTCCATGACCTATTCTAGCACAGATACGCAGTATTTT	CASSMTYSSTDTQYF
TRBV3-1	.	15	TRBJ1-1	once	TGTGCCAGCAGCCAAGATGAGTTTTGGGGTACTGAAGCTTTCTTT	CASSQDEFWGTEAFF
TRBV4-1	.	15	TRBJ1-5	few	TGCGCCAGCAGCCAAGATCCAGGGTATAATCAGCCCCAGCATTTT	CASSQDPGYNQPQHF
TRBV7-9	.	15	TRBJ2-5	.	TGTGCCAGCAGCTCCCCCTTGGGTAACCAAGAGACCCAGTACTTC	CASSSPLGNQETQYF
TRBV7-2	.	14	TRBJ1-4	many	TGTGCCAGCAGCTTAGGAACAGCACAGCAGAAACTGTTTTTT	CASSLGTAQQKLFF
TRBV29-1	.	12	TRBJ2-7	few	TGCAGCGTGATACAGGGAATCTACGAGCAGTACTTC	CSVIQGIYEQYF
TRBV7-2	TRBD2	17	TRBJ2-5	many	TGTGCCAGCAGCCCGGGACTAGCGGGGGCCGGGACGGCGACCCAGTACTTC	CASSPGLAGAGTATQYF
TRBV7-2	TRBD2	16	TRBJ2-4	few	TGTGCCAGCAGCCCAAGGACTAGCGGGAGAGGGGACATTCAGTACTTC	CASSPRTSGRGDIQYF
TRBV5-4	.	12	TRBJ2-7	few	TGTGCCAGCAGCTGGCAAGAATACGAGCAGTACTTC	CASSWQEYEQYF
TRBV7-2	.	13	TRBJ2-5	many	TGTGCCAGCAGCCCGACTAGGAGGGAGACCCAGTACTTC	CASSPTRRETQYF
TRBV9	TRBD1	16	TRBJ2-2	many	TGTGCCAGCAGCCGGCGACAGGGTATAAACACCGGGGAGCTGTTTTTT	CASSRRQGINTGELFF
TRBV2	TRBD1	14	TRBJ1-4	many	TGTGCCAGCAGTGATGTGGGACAGGGAGAAAAACTGTTTTTT	CASSDVGQGEKLFF
TRBV7-7	TRBD2	15	TRBJ2-3	few	TGTGCTAGCAGCTTAAATGGGGGGGGACGAGCTACGCAGTATTTT	CASSLNGGGRATQYF
TRBV4-1	.	13	TRBJ1-1	.	TGCGCCAGCAGCCATCCACTGAACACTGAAGCTTTCTTT	CASSHPLNTEAFF
TRBV7-9	.	13	TRBJ1-2	few	TGTGCCAGCAGCTTAATCCAGTCCAATGGCTACACCTTC	CASSLIQSNGYTF
TRBV11-1	.	14	TRBJ1-6	many	TGTGCCAGCAGCCGGTCGGGTAATAATTCACCCCTCCACTTT	CASSRSGNNSPLHF
TRBV12-3/TRBV12-4	TRBD1	13	TRBJ1-5	many	TGTGCCAGCAGTATACAGGGGTTTCAGCCCCAGCATTTT	CASSIQGFQPQHF
TRBV11-2	.	12	TRBJ2-3	many	TGTGCCAGCAGTTCCACCTTGGATACGCAGTATTTT	CASSSTLDTQYF
TRBV7-2	.	15	TRBJ2-1	few	TGTGCCAGCAGCTTAGGCGACAACCCCTACAATGAGCAGTTCTTC	CASSLGDNPYNEQFF
TRBV29-1	TRBD2	13	TRBJ2-1	many	TGCAGCGTTGGACTAGCGGACTACAATGAGCAGTTCTTC	CSVGLADYNEQFF